Listed below are T cell receptor beta chains from one sample, sequenced in a study of blood T cell repertoires in COVID-19. Sequencing used immunoSEQ multiplex PCR; TCRdb keeps in-frame clones, though not all of them. In the table there are about 59,000 clones, 91% of which are singletons. Sequenced sample: peripheral blood. All receptors come from a human donor in a cohort sampled during active COVID-19. The CDR3 runs from the conserved cysteine through the conserved F or W.

TRBJ1-4	TRBV5-1	CASSLQGMNEELFF
TRBJ1-3	TRBV2	CASSELGRAGNTIYF
TRBJ2-7	TRBV6-1	CASSEARLAGGEQYF
TRBJ2-5	TRBV5-1	CASSLMGQQETQYF
TRBJ1-5	TRBV4-3	CASSQEYLSPQHF
TRBJ2-2	TRBV28	CASGGTAYTGELFF
TRBJ2-1	TRBV5-1	CASSWGLAGGGYNEQFF
TRBJ2-7	TRBV6-6	CASSDLGQASEQYF
TRBJ2-2	TRBV6-5	CASSYRGSFAGELFF
TRBJ2-5	TRBV13	CASSPPSQRAQYF
TRBJ2-7	TRBV2	CASRKQGNMAYEQYF
TRBJ2-7	TRBV29-1	CSYLVSGDPLGEQYF
TRBJ2-1	TRBV19	CASSIGDSFDEQFF
TRBJ2-2	TRBV7-3	CASSTTGRARTGELFF
TRBJ2-3	TRBV11-2	CASSLPGQRPGEYF
TRBJ2-3	TRBV11-2	CASSSAGVGDTQYF
TRBJ2-1	TRBV7-9	CASSLTSGGAERNEQFF
TRBJ2-1	TRBV4-3	CASSRHFYNEQFF
TRBJ2-3	TRBV5-4	CASSGTGTRGTDTQYF
TRBJ1-5	TRBV10-2	CASSGGLHQPQHF
TRBJ2-3	TRBV30	CAWSVGTSGGEGTQYF
TRBJ1-3	TRBV9	CASSVRGGSGNTIYF
TRBJ2-1	TRBV11-2	CASSFRLAGGNNEQFF
TRBJ2-7	TRBV6-6	CASSQGAGYEGQYF
TRBJ2-1	TRBV5-1	CASSLVAVIYNEQFF
TRBJ1-1	TRBV30	CAWKPPGRGMNTEAFF
TRBJ2-3	TRBV5-4	CASSFSGEGDTQYF
TRBJ2-7	TRBV27	CASNWAASRYEQYF
TRBJ2-7	TRBV27	CASSLPLADHYEQYF
TRBJ1-1	TRBV12-3/TRBV12-4	CASATTGNTEAFF
TRBJ2-3	TRBV6-1	CASSETRSGGLKDTQYF
TRBJ2-1	TRBV5-5	CASSYLAGGWNEQFF
TRBJ2-7	TRBV6-5	CASRSGQSYEQYF
TRBJ1-6	TRBV6-1	CASSESGTDLYSPLHF
TRBJ1-3	TRBV7-2	CASSLAAGSGNTIYF
TRBJ2-5	TRBV5-4	CASSVGLHQETQYF
TRBJ1-2	TRBV7-9	CASSLAQGSYGYTF
TRBJ2-7	TRBV9	CASSVAGSTTYEQYF
TRBJ1-3	TRBV28	CASSDTGEGNTIYF
TRBJ1-4	TRBV30	CAWSRAGGNEKLFF